This TCR beta chain originates from a study of control samples from healthy donors and cancer patients. Generated by immunoSEQ multiplex PCR, the TCRdb table keeps only in-frame clones and is missing some. This table has tens of thousands of clones, over 75% appearing once. The V and J ends lost 5 bases and 8 bases respectively, with 18 bases between them. CDR3 size: 15 residues. Germline CDR1 reads MNHEY; CDR2 reads SMNVEV (reference sequence). This clone is a singleton in its sample. The clonotype originates from a woman aged 45 to 65 in good health. Sequenced sample: blood. The rearrangement links TRBV27 to TRBJ1-4, with D tentatively TRBD1 (6 bases). CDR3 sequence (DNA): TGTGCCAGCAGTCCTTCCCCAGGGGTTAACGAAAAACTGTTTTTT. Translating it yields CASSPSPGVNEKLFF. The full variable domain, its missing parts supplied by reference TRBV27 and TRBJ1-4, is EAQVTQNPRYLITVTGKKLTVTCSQNMNHEYMSWYRQDPGLGLRQIYYSMNVEVTDKGDVPEGYKVSRKEKRNFPLILESPSPNQTSLYFCASSPSPGVNEKLFFGSGTQLSVL.